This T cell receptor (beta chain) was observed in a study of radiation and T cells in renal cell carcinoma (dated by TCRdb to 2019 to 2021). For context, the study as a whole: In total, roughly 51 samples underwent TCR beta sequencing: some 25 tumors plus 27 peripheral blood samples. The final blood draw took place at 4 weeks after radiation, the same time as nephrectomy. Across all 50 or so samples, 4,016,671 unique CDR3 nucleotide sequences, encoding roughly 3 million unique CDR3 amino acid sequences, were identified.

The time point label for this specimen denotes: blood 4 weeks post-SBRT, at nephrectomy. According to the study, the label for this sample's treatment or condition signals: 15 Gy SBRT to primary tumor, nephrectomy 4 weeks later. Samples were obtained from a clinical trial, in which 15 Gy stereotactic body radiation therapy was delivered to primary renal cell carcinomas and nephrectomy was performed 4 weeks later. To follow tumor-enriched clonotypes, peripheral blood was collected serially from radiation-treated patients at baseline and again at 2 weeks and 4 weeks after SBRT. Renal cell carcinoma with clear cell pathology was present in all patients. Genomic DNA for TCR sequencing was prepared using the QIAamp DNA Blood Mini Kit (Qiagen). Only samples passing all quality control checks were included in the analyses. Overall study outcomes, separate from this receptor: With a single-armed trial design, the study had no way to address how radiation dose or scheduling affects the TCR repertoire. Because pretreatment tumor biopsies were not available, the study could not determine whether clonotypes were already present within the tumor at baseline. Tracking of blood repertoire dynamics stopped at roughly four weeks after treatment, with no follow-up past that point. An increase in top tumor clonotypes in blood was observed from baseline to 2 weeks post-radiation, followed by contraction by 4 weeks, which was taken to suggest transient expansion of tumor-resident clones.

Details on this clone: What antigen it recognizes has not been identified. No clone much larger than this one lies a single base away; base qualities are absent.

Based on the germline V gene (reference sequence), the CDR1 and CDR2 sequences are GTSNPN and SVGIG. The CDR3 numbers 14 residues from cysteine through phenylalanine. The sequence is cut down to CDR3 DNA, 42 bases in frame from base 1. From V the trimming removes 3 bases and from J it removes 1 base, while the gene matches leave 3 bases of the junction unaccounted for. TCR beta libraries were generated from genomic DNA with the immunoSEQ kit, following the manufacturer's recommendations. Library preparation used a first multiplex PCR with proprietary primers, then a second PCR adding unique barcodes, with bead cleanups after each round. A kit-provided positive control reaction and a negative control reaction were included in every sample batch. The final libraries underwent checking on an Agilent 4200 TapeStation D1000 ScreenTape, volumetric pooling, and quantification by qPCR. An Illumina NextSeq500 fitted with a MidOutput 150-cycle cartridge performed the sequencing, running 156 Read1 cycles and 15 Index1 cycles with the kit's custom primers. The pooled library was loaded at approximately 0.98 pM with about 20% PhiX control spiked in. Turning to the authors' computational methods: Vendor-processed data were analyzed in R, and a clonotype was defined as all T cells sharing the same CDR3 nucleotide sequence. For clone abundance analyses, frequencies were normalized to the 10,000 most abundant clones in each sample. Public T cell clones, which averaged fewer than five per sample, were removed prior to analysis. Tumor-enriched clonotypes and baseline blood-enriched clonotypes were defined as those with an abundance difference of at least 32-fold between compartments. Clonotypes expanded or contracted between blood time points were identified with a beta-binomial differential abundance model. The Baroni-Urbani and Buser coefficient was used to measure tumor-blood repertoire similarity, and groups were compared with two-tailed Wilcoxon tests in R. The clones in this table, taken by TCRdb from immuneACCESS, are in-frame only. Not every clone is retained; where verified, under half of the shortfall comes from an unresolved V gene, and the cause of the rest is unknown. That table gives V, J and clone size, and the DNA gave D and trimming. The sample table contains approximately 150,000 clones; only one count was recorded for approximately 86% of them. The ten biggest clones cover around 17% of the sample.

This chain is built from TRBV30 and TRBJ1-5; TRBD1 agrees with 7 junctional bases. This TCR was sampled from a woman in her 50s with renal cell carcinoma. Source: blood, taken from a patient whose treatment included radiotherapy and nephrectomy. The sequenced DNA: TGTGCCTGGAGCGGGACAGTCAGCAATCAGCCCCAGCATTTT. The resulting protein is CAWSGTVSNQPQHF.